This passage covers 32 T cell receptor beta chains from one sample sequenced in a study of patients and donors after allogeneic stem cell transplantation. TCRdb processed the RT-PCR reads anew with MiXCR; each CDR3 protein has one entry. The sample records about 960,000 distinct CDR3 sequences, over 15% being singletons. Source material: blood, either unsorted or a sorted T cell fraction (not recorded which). Every receptor here comes from a human donor who was either an allogeneic HSCT recipient or a stem cell or donor lymphocyte infusion donor (not recorded which). It is not recorded whose cells these are; they may come from a transplant donor.

V usage is TRBV5-1 and J usage is TRBJ1-2; weak D call: TRBD1 (5 bases). Germline assignment: CDR1 SGHRS and CDR2 YFSETQ. CDR3 length equals 13 residues. V lost 0 bases to trimming and J lost 5 bases, with 8 bases between them. In DNA, the CDR3 is TGCGCCAGCAGCTTGGCTGAGGGGTATGGCTACACCTTC. This codes for CASSLAEGYGYTF. Looking up the rest from reference TRBV5-1 and TRBJ1-2 gives the full variable domain: KAGVTQTPRYLIKTRGQQVTLSCSPISGHRSVSWYQQTPGQGLQFLFEYFSETQRNKGNFPGRFSGRQFSNSRSEMNVSTLELGDSALYLCASSLAEGYGYTFGSGTRLTVV.

V gene TRBV15 combines with J gene TRBJ1-2, with no clear D. Germline CDR1 LNHNV, CDR2 YYDKDF (reference sequence). V dropped 6 bases and J dropped 4 bases, with 12 bases sitting between them. The CDR3 is 13 residues long. CDR3 sequence: CATRQPGIYGYTF. DNA of the CDR3: TGTGCCACCAGACAGCCCGGAATCTATGGCTACACCTTC. Variable domain in full (rest from reference TRBV15 and TRBJ1-2): DAMVIQNPRYQVTQFGKPVTLSCSQTLNHNVMYWYQQKSSQAPKLLFHYYDKDFNNEADTPDNFQSRRPNTSFCFLDIRSPGLGDTAMYLCATRQPGIYGYTFGSGTRLTVV.

This clonotype was recorded at least ten times. The rearrangement uses TRBV10-3 and TRBJ1-2; 7 bases map to TRBD1. J was trimmed by 6 bases and V by 2 bases; bases with no gene match: 3. CDR1 and CDR2 from the germline V gene are ENHRY and SYGVKD. This CDR3 is 13 amino acids long. CDR3 residues: CAISEVQGDGYTF. The CDR3 nucleotides read TGTGCCATCAGTGAGGTCCAGGGGGATGGCTACACCTTC.

The chain uses TRBV19 and TRBJ1-2, with D possibly TRBD1 on 6 matching bases. V lost 6 bases and J 8 bases, leaving 22 bases between the germline ends. The CDR3 sequence is 15 residues long. Germline CDR1 and CDR2: LNHDA and SQIVND (reference sequence). CDR3 protein: CASRSTGRSVGGYTF. In nucleotides, the CDR3 is TGTGCCAGTAGGAGTACAGGGCGGTCGGTCGGAGGCTACACCTTC.

This clonotype was observed at least ten times. This chain uses TRBV27 with TRBJ2-3; tentatively, D is TRBD2 (5 bases). V was cut by 2 bases and J by 6 bases, with 15 bases left in between. Germline V gene lookup returns CDR1 MNHEY and CDR2 SMNVEV (reference sequence). The CDR3 sequence is 15 residues long. The CDR3 DNA is TGTGCCAGCAGTTTACGAGGGCGATACATGGATACGCAGTATTTT. It yields the protein CASSLRGRYMDTQYF.

The rearrangement joins TRBV6-1 to TRBJ1-2; tentatively, D is TRBD1 (5 bases). The V gene lost 5 bases and the J gene lost 5 bases, with 15 bases spanning the gap. The germline gives CDR1 MNHNS, CDR2 SASEGT. This CDR3 contains 14 residues. CDR3 nucleotides: TGTGCCAGCAGTACCGACAAGGGGCTATATGGCTACACCTTC. Translation gives CASSTDKGLYGYTF.

The V and J genes are TRBV29-1 and TRBJ2-3; D not certain. Trimming cost V 4 bases and J 4 bases, with 9 bases left between them. The CDR3 sequence is 12 residues long. CDR1 is SQVTM, CDR2 ANQGSEA, per germline. CDR3 in amino acids: CSVVRAPDTQYF. Here the CDR3 DNA reads TGCAGCGTTGTTAGGGCCCCAGATACGCAGTATTTT.

In its sample, this clonotype was seen a few times. The J gene is TRBJ1-3, the V gene TRBV20-1; a weak D match, TRBD1 (5 bases). Germline V gene lookup returns CDR1 DFQATT and CDR2 SNEGSKA (reference sequence). The length of the CDR3 is 15 residues. V gave up 0 bases and J gave up 4 bases, with 13 bases separating them. For the CDR3, the DNA is TGCAGTGCTAGAGATCGGGCCGGGACCGGAAACACCATATATTTT. This sequence encodes CSARDRAGTGNTIYF.

The chain has TRBV4-1 and TRBJ2-7, with 10 nucleotides matching TRBD1. CDR3 length equals 14 residues. From germline, CDR1 is MGHRA and CDR2 YSYEKL. V was pared by 3 bases and J by 5 bases, with 4 bases of the junction left unmatched. The CDR3 DNA follows: TGCGCCAGCAGCCAGGGACAGGGGCTCCACGAGCAGTACTTC. Translated, it gives CASSQGQGLHEQYF.

The chain recombines TRBV2 with TRBJ1-5; D gene unclear. The CDR3 is made up of 13 amino acids. Trimming removed 3 bases from V and 6 bases from J, with 9 bases in between. Germline CDR1 SNHLY, CDR2 FYNNEI. The CDR3 DNA follows: TGTGCCAGCAGTGAGGATGCTGTTCAGCCCCAGCATTTT. Translating gives CASSEDAVQPQHF.

This clonotype has a handful of counts. CDR3: CSARSFSYEQYF. The CDR3 bases are TGCAGTGCTAGATCCTTTTCCTACGAGCAGTACTTC. This chain links TRBV20-1 with TRBJ2-7; D call uncertain. Germline assignment: CDR1 DFQATT and CDR2 SNEGSKA (reference sequence). The CDR3 covers 12 residues. Trimming removed 2 bases from V and 1 base from J, with 6 bases in between.

The V and J genes are TRBV28 and TRBJ2-7; D might be TRBD1 (5 bases). Per the germline V gene, CDR1 is MDHEN and CDR2 is SYDVKM. Trimming left V 6 bases short and J 6 bases short, with 18 bases between. CDR3 length equals 14 residues. The CDR3 DNA reads as TGTGCCAGCAGCCCGGGCCCCTTAGGGGCCGAGCAGTACTTC. Its translation: CASSPGPLGAEQYF.

In its sample, this clonotype was seen many times. The chain is built from TRBV12-3 or TRBV12-4 and TRBJ2-2; a possible D gene is TRBD2 (5 bases). The CDR3 is made up of 13 amino acids. Trimming took off 5 bases at V and 5 bases at J, with 9 bases between the two ends. The CDR3 sequence: CASSPDFTGELFF. The DNA for the CDR3 is TGTGCCAGCAGTCCGGACTTTACCGGGGAGCTGTTTTTT.

The sample holds a few counts of this clonotype. The CDR3: CASSEQNNEQFF. CDR3 DNA: TGTGCCAGCAGTGAACAGAACAATGAGCAGTTCTTC. V is TRBV6-1 and J is TRBJ2-1; unclear D gene. This CDR3 region has 12 residues. Between the trimmed V and J ends, which lost 2 bases and 5 bases, there was a span of 4 bases. CDR1 is MNHNS and CDR2 is SASEGT in the germline V gene.

This clonotype came up a few times. This chain uses TRBV4-2 with TRBJ2-1; tentative D call: TRBD2 (5 bases). Germline V gene sequence: CDR1 LGHNA, CDR2 YNFKEQ. There are 16 residues in the CDR3. The V gene lost 0 bases and the J gene lost 7 bases, with 16 bases spanning the gap. CDR3 sequence reads: CASSQETRTQPNEQFF. In nucleotides, the CDR3 is TGTGCCAGCAGCCAAGAAACTAGAACGCAGCCGAATGAGCAGTTCTTC.

This clonotype was detected only a few times. The rearrangement uses TRBV29-1 and TRBJ1-2; D is undetermined. Germline V gene lookup returns CDR1 SQVTM and CDR2 ANQGSEA. Trimming shortened V by 6 bases and J by 4 bases, and 6 bases separated the two germline ends. The CDR3 extends over 10 amino acids. CDR3: CSVGGYGYTF. The DNA of the CDR3 is TGCAGCGTCGGTGGCTATGGCTACACCTTC.

This clonotype was picked up a small number of times. Here the CDR3 omits its conserved ending phenylalanine or tryptophan, so a read error is the likely source. The chain employs TRBV20-1 and TRBJ2-3; D is possibly TRBD1 (8 bases). From germline, CDR1 is DFQATT and CDR2 SNEGSKA (reference sequence). The CDR3 is made up of 15 amino acids. The ends were cut back, 5 bases at V and 2 bases at J, with 17 bases in the middle. The DNA for the CDR3 is TGCAGTGCTGTTGCGGGGGACAGGTACACAGATACGCAGTATCTT. It encodes CSAVAGDRYTDTQYL.

The gene calls are TRBV3-1 and TRBJ2-5, with 8 bases fitting TRBD1. Germline CDR1 reads LGHDT; CDR2 reads YNNKEL (reference sequence). The CDR3 consists of 14 residues. Germline trimming cut 7 bases from V and 7 bases from J; bases unmatched to any gene: 11. Written as DNA, the CDR3 is TGTGCCAGCAAAGACAGGGGAATCGGTGGGACCCAGTACTTC. Translation gives CASKDRGIGGTQYF.

The chain has TRBV3-1 and TRBJ2-5, with D possibly matching TRBD1 (5 bases). Germline V lookup: CDR1 LGHDT, CDR2 YNNKEL (reference sequence). Trimming shortened V by 4 bases and J by 5 bases, and 20 bases separated the two germline ends. The CDR3 runs 16 residues. CDR3 DNA sequence: TGTGCCAGCAGCCCCCAGGGCAGAGCCCTTTCGGAGACCCAGTACTTC. Translated, it gives CASSPQGRALSETQYF.

This clonotype has only a few counts. V usage is TRBV5-1 and J usage is TRBJ1-1, with D tentatively TRBD1 (5 bases). With 4 bases removed from V and 5 bases from J, the gap between germline ends came to 15 bases. This CDR3 region has 14 residues. Looked up from germline, CDR1 is SGHRS and CDR2 is YFSETQ. Here the CDR3 DNA reads TGCGCCAGCAGCCCATCATCGGGGGGTACTGAAGCTTTCTTT. Translation gives CASSPSSGGTEAFF.

The chain couples TRBV9 to TRBJ2-2; no clear D. Trimming took 0 bases from V and 4 from J, leaving 13 bases between them. The CDR3 sequence is 16 residues long. Germline lookup yields CDR1 SGDLS and CDR2 YYNGEE. The CDR3 loop reads CASSVDPSSPTGELFF. The CDR3 DNA follows: TGTGCCAGCAGCGTAGACCCCAGTAGCCCCACCGGGGAGCTGTTTTTT.

The chain combines TRBV19 with TRBJ2-1; 10 bases fit TRBD2. Per the germline V gene, CDR1 is LNHDA and CDR2 is SQIVND (reference sequence). V dropped 4 bases and J dropped 4; count of bases not matched to a gene: 7. This CDR3 region has 16 residues. The CDR3 region has the DNA TGTGCCAGTAGTAGGACTAGCGGACTCATTTACAATGAGCAGTTCTTC. Translation: CASSRTSGLIYNEQFF.

About this clonotype: The junction differs from germline at one of its ends, possibly a read error. The chain has TRBV12-3 or TRBV12-4 and TRBJ1-1, with 9 bases that match TRBD1. The CDR3 totals 16 residues. CDR3 DNA: TGTGCCAGCGGTTTAGGGACAGGGAGGGGGGGGACTGAAGCTTTCTTT. As protein: CASGLGTGRGGTEAFF.

The chain recombines TRBV6-4 with TRBJ2-7, with D unclear. The germline gives CDR1 MRHNA, CDR2 SNTAGT. V lost 6 bases to trimming and J lost 5 bases, with 29 bases between them. The CDR3 consists of 18 residues. The CDR3 reads CASRTLRSELPETHEQYF. The CDR3 DNA is TGTGCCAGCAGGACCCTTAGGTCGGAACTCCCGGAAACGCACGAGCAGTACTTC.

Many counts were recorded for this clonotype. The gene calls are TRBV29-1 and TRBJ2-7; 11 nucleotides line up with TRBD1. CDR1 SQVTM and CDR2 ANQGSEA come from the germline V gene. CDR3 length equals 14 residues. J gave up 4 bases and V 6 bases, and 8 bases lay outside the gene matches. The CDR3 is CSVHYRDRGYEQYF. CDR3 sequence (DNA): TGCAGCGTACACTACCGGGACAGGGGGTACGAGCAGTACTTC.

V gene TRBV6-1 combines with J gene TRBJ2-7; 10 bases are a match to TRBD2. Germline V gives CDR1 MNHNS, CDR2 SASEGT. The CDR3 has 17 residues. After removal of 8 bases from V and 4 bases from J, the junction contained 17 bases not matched to a gene. CDR3 sequence (DNA): TGTGCCAGCTATTCTACGTCTAGCGGGAGTAAGTTATACGAGCAGTACTTC. Translating it yields CASYSTSSGSKLYEQYF.

This clonotype was counted ten times or more. The chain combines TRBV20-1 with TRBJ2-7; 7 bases agree with TRBD1. V shed 5 bases and J 5 bases; nucleotides not matched to a gene: 6. This CDR3 comprises 12 residues. The germline V gene encodes CDR1 DFQATT and CDR2 SNEGSKA (reference sequence). This chain's CDR3 is CSARQGGNEQYF. The CDR3 nucleotides read TGCAGTGCTCGACAGGGTGGGAACGAGCAGTACTTC.

The gene calls are TRBV4-1 and TRBJ1-2; 9 positions agree with TRBD1. J lost 6 bases, V lost 3 bases, and 5 bases had no gene match. The CDR3 is 14 amino acids. From germline, CDR1 is MGHRA and CDR2 YSYEKL. As DNA, the CDR3 is TGCGCCAGCAGCCAGGCCCGGGACAGGGATGGCTACACCTTC. It specifies CASSQARDRDGYTF.

V is TRBV2 and J is TRBJ2-2, with 9 nucleotides matching TRBD1. After removal of 8 bases from V and 3 bases from J, the junction contained 7 bases not matched to a gene. Germline V gene lookup returns CDR1 SNHLY and CDR2 FYNNEI. The CDR3 has 15 amino acids. The CDR3 DNA reads TGTGCCAGCGCTAGACAGGGGGTCGACACCGGGGAGCTGTTTTTT. This encodes CASARQGVDTGELFF.

This chain links TRBV7-2 with TRBJ1-5, with unresolved D. V dropped 5 bases and J dropped 6 bases, with 8 bases sitting between them. From germline, CDR1 is SGHTA and CDR2 FQGNSA. This CDR3 is 12 amino acids long. As DNA, the CDR3 is TGTGCCAGCAGCCGGGTGGGTCAGCCCCAGCATTTT. Protein sequence: CASSRVGQPQHF.

V gene TRBV25-1 combines with J gene TRBJ1-1; D uncertain. Per germline, CDR1 MGHDK and CDR2 SYGVNS. V was clipped by 2 bases and J by 9 bases, with 13 bases between them. The CDR3 is 13 amino acids. DNA of the CDR3: TGTGCCAGCAGTGAAGTTGGCAGATCTAAAGCTTTCTTT. Amino acids: CASSEVGRSKAFF. The whole variable domain, remainder taken from reference TRBV25-1 and TRBJ1-1, is EADIYQTPRYLVIGTGKKITLECSQTMGHDKMYWYQQDPGMELHLIHYSYGVNSTEKGDLSSESTVSRIRTEHFPLTLESARPSHTSQYLCASSEVGRSKAFFGQGTRLTVV.

This clonotype was seen a handful of times. The rearrangement uses TRBV24-1 and TRBJ2-1; D may be TRBD2 (6 bases). V was cut by 7 bases and J by 9 bases, with 24 bases left in between. The V gene's germline CDR1 is KGHDR and CDR2 SFDVKD. This CDR3 has 16 residues. The CDR3 DNA sequence: TGTGCCACCAGCCCCAGTTTCGGATCCGGGAGCAGTGAGCAGTTCTTC. This encodes CATSPSFGSGSSEQFF.